This entry features one T cell receptor (beta chain) sequence. The antigen is not known. Trimming stripped 0 bases from V and 1 base from J, with 6 bases between. This CDR3 comprises 13 residues. Germline CDR1 GTSNPN, CDR2 SVGIG (reference sequence). Each patient came to thyroid surgery without any prior treatment (of any kind). This record comes from a study of metastatic and nonmetastatic thyroid tumors. Overall study: Where malignant and benign thyroid patients were concerned, repertoires were compared across blood and tumor or nodule tissue. Study-level findings and limits: Malignant thyroid tumors reportedly exceeded benign nodules significantly in TCR beta diversity, with the difference appearing in blood and tumor.

With MiXCR, TCRdb called clones anew from the PCR reads. Of over 50,000 clones listed, 30% are singletons. This chain uses TRBV30 with TRBJ1-2; D gene unclear. This clonotype originated in a female donor with papillary thyroid cancer or a benign thyroid nodule (not recorded which). Some clones in this sample may be carry-over from other donors' samples. Sequencing was performed on blood. The CDR3 bases are TGTGCCTGGAGTGTAACTCTTAACTATGGCTACACCTTC. The encoded protein is CAWSVTLNYGYTF.